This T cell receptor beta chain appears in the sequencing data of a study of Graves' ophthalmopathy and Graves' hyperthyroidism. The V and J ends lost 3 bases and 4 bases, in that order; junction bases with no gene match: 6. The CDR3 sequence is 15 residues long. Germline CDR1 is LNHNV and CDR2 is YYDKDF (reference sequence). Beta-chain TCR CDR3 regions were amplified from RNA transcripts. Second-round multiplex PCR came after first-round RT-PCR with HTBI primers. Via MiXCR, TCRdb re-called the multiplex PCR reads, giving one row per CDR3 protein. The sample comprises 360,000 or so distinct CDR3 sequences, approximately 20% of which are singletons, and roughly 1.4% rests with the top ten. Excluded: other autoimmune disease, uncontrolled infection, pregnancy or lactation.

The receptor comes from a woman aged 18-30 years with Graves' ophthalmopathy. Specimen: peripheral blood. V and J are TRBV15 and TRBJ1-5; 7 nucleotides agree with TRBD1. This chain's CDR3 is CATSSRGTPNQPQHF. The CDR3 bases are TGTGCCACCAGCAGCAGGGGGACGCCAAATCAGCCCCAGCATTTT.